Listed below are T cell receptor beta chains from one sample, sequenced in a study of T cells after yellow fever vaccination. A single record per CDR3 protein comes from TCRdb applying MiXCR to the 5' RACE reads. This sample has about 320,000 distinct CDR3 sequences, with approximately 4.5% found just once. The starting material was PBMCs, obtained 15 days after the yellow fever booster vaccination. Receptor source: a man between 18 and 35 years old who received the YFV17D yellow fever vaccine. The CDR3 runs from the conserved cysteine through the conserved F or W. Each record gives: CDR3 protein, CDR3 DNA, clone size, CDR3 length, D gene, V gene, J gene. D genes are given only for firm matches. Where a row states a size, it is once, few, many or the class of an expanded clone; other rows omit it.

CASTEQQGGTNEQYF	TGTGCCAGCACCGAACAACAGGGAGGAACAAACGAGCAGTACTTC	.	15	.	TRBV6-1	TRBJ2-7
CSAPSRQGWGTDTQYF	TGCAGTGCTCCCTCGAGACAGGGCTGGGGCACAGATACGCAGTATTTT	.	16	TRBD1	TRBV20-1	TRBJ2-3
CAIRTSGSSYNEQFF	TGTGCCATCCGGACTAGCGGGAGCTCCTACAATGAGCAGTTCTTC	many	15	TRBD2	TRBV10-3	TRBJ2-1
CASISRGRGRLNTEAFF	TGTGCCAGCATCTCACGTGGCAGGGGGCGCCTGAACACTGAAGCTTTCTTT	many	17	TRBD1	TRBV7-3	TRBJ1-1
CASSLGGPTEAFF	TGTGCCAGCAGCCTAGGGGGGCCAACTGAAGCTTTCTTT	many	13	.	TRBV12-3/TRBV12-4	TRBJ1-1
CASDWSGGAGELFF	TGTGCCAGCGACTGGAGCGGGGGGGCCGGGGAGCTGTTTTTT	few	14	TRBD2	TRBV7-9	TRBJ2-2
CAIKETGGKTEAFF	TGTGCCATCAAGGAGACAGGGGGCAAGACTGAAGCTTTCTTT	few	14	TRBD1	TRBV10-3	TRBJ1-1
CASSFTSGDTDTQYF	TGTGCCAGCAGCTTCACTAGCGGGGACACAGATACGCAGTATTTT	.	15	TRBD2	TRBV11-3	TRBJ2-3
CASSPRLGVGYGYTF	TGTGCCAGCAGCCCCCGGTTAGGGGTTGGCTATGGCTACACCTTC	.	15	.	TRBV9	TRBJ1-2
CASSYSIVPGQNSPLHF	TGTGCCAGCAGTTACTCCATTGTACCGGGACAGAATTCACCCCTCCACTTT	few	17	TRBD1	TRBV6-5	TRBJ1-6
CAIVAEGLNTEAFF	TGTGCCATCGTCGCCGAGGGGCTGAACACTGAAGCTTTCTTT	few	14	.	TRBV10-3	TRBJ1-1
CASSLTENTEAFF	TGTGCCAGCAGCTTAACAGAGAACACTGAAGCTTTCTTT	many	13	.	TRBV2	TRBJ1-1
CASSQAQTADTQYF	TGCGCCAGCAGCCAGGCACAGACAGCAGATACGCAGTATTTT	few	14	.	TRBV5-1	TRBJ2-3
CASSLPGARVETQYF	TGTGCCAGCAGTCTCCCCGGAGCACGAGTTGAGACCCAGTACTTC	few	15	.	TRBV7-8	TRBJ2-5
CSASVGGRSTDTQYF	TGCAGTGCTAGTGTGGGGGGGCGCAGCACAGATACGCAGTATTTT	many	15	.	TRBV20-1	TRBJ2-3
CASSETSGPYEQYF	TGTGCCAGCAGTGAGACTAGCGGGCCCTACGAGCAGTACTTC	.	14	TRBD2	TRBV2	TRBJ2-7
CAITGGTGELFF	TGTGCCATAACAGGGGGCACCGGGGAGCTGTTTTTT	few	12	TRBD1	TRBV2	TRBJ2-2
CASGGYTEAFF	TGTGCCAGCGGGGGATATACTGAAGCTTTCTTT	many	11	.	TRBV7-9	TRBJ1-1
CASSLRGRRYTF	TGTGCCAGCAGCCTCCGGGGCCGGCGCTACACCTTC	many	12	.	TRBV7-9	TRBJ1-2
CSASKGWGLSTEAFF	TGCAGTGCTAGCAAGGGGTGGGGGTTGAGCACTGAAGCTTTCTTT	few	15	.	TRBV20-1	TRBJ1-1
CASSFSLASTNEKLFF	TGTGCCAGCAGCTTCAGTCTCGCTTCAACTAATGAAAAACTGTTTTTT	many	16	.	TRBV7-2	TRBJ1-4
CASSLVQLGEQFF	TGTGCCAGCAGCTTAGTGCAGCTCGGTGAGCAGTTCTTC	few	13	.	TRBV7-6	TRBJ2-1
CASRGGWEMNTEAFF	TGTGCCTCCCGAGGCGGTTGGGAAATGAACACTGAAGCTTTCTTT	many	15	.	TRBV6-2/TRBV6-3	TRBJ1-1
CASSKNYDRALYGYTF	TGTGCCAGCAGTAAAAATTACGACAGGGCCCTATACGGCTACACCTTC	many	16	TRBD1	TRBV27	TRBJ1-2
CASSEQGARDQPQHF	TGTGCCAGCAGCGAACAGGGGGCGCGTGATCAGCCCCAGCATTTT	many	15	TRBD1	TRBV2	TRBJ1-5
CASSYLGGAKNIQYF	TGTGCCAGCAGTTATCTGGGGGGAGCCAAAAACATTCAGTACTTC	.	15	.	TRBV6-5	TRBJ2-4
CAISSQELSTDTQYF	TGTGCCATCTCGAGTCAGGAGCTTAGCACAGATACGCAGTATTTT	many	15	.	TRBV10-3	TRBJ2-3
CASSFGDRAYNEQFF	TGTGCCAGCAGCTTCGGCGACAGGGCCTACAATGAGCAGTTCTTC	many	15	TRBD1	TRBV5-6	TRBJ2-1
CASSEARADSRGTLYF	TGTGCCAGCAGTGAAGCGAGGGCGGACAGCCGGGGTACGCTGTATTTT	.	16	.	TRBV2	TRBJ2-3
CASSWGGNTDTQYF	TGTGCCAGCAGTTGGGGGGGGAACACAGATACGCAGTATTTT	.	14	TRBD2	TRBV27	TRBJ2-3
CASSSSLVYETQYF	TGTGCCAGCAGCTCCTCACTAGTATATGAGACCCAGTACTTC	few	14	.	TRBV7-2	TRBJ2-5
CASTPGGANTDTQYF	TGTGCCAGCACCCCAGGGGGGGCCAACACAGATACGCAGTATTTT	many	15	.	TRBV7-3	TRBJ2-3
CASSPPPGGGNIQYF	TGTGCCAGCTCACCGCCTCCCGGGGGTGGAAACATTCAGTACTTC	many	15	.	TRBV18	TRBJ2-4
CASSLEGRLSNYGYTF	TGTGCCAGCAGCTTAGAGGGACGACTATCGAACTATGGCTACACCTTC	.	16	.	TRBV7-2	TRBJ1-2
CASSSWTGIPYEQYF	TGTGCCAGCAGTTCGTGGACAGGGATTCCCTACGAGCAGTACTTC	few	15	TRBD1	TRBV27	TRBJ2-7
CASSPRGKTDTQYF	TGTGCCAGCAGCCCCAGGGGGAAGACAGATACGCAGTATTTT	many	14	TRBD1	TRBV12-3/TRBV12-4	TRBJ2-3
CASSLRVSFSVDQPQHF	TGTGCCAGCAGCCTCAGGGTTTCGTTCTCGGTCGATCAGCCCCAGCATTTT	many	17	.	TRBV28	TRBJ1-5
CASSSSPPQPQHF	TGTGCCAGCAGTTCTTCTCCACCCCAGCCCCAGCATTTT	few	13	.	TRBV27	TRBJ1-5
CASSLELDTQYF	TGTGCCAGCAGTTTAGAACTAGATACGCAGTATTTT	.	12	.	TRBV12-3/TRBV12-4	TRBJ2-3
CASSRTGLLSPLHF	TGCGCCAGCAGCCGTACCGGATTACTTTCACCCCTCCACTTT	few	14	.	TRBV4-1	TRBJ1-6
CASSVSQGAGETQYF	TGTGCCAGCAGCGTATCACAGGGGGCGGGGGAGACCCAGTACTTC	many	15	TRBD1	TRBV7-2	TRBJ2-5
CSARLPPGAPAPGSSGGSDEQFF	TGCAGTGCTCGACTCCCCCCTGGCGCACCCGCACCCGGTTCTAGCGGGGGGTCTGATGAGCAGTTCTTC	few	23	TRBD2	TRBV20-1	TRBJ2-1
CASSLSDEQFF	TGTGCCAGCAGCTTAAGCGATGAGCAGTTCTTC	few	11	.	TRBV11-2	TRBJ2-1
CSAQQPGDESYEQYF	TGCAGTGCTCAGCAACCGGGTGACGAGTCCTACGAGCAGTACTTC	.	15	.	TRBV20-1	TRBJ2-7
CASSLLALQRSSYNEQFF	TGTGCCAGCAGCTTACTAGCCCTTCAAAGGAGCTCCTACAATGAGCAGTTCTTC	many	18	.	TRBV7-2	TRBJ2-1
CASIGTYTGELFF	TGTGCCAGCATTGGCACCTACACCGGGGAGCTGTTTTTT	many	13	.	TRBV25-1	TRBJ2-2
CSVVGWVKETQYF	TGCAGTGTTGTTGGGTGGGTCAAAGAGACCCAGTACTTC	few	13	.	TRBV20-1	TRBJ2-5
CASSQEGRSTDTQYF	TGCGCCAGCAGCCAAGAGGGCAGGAGCACAGATACGCAGTATTTT	many	15	.	TRBV4-3	TRBJ2-3
CASSLTGDPNNEQFF	TGCGCCAGCAGCTTGACAGGCGACCCTAACAATGAGCAGTTCTTC	many	15	.	TRBV5-1	TRBJ2-1
CASSLVPASGVDTQYF	TGTGCCAGCAGCTTAGTGCCCGCTAGCGGGGTGGATACGCAGTATTTT	many	16	TRBD2	TRBV7-4	TRBJ2-3
CASSFTGVYGYTF	TGTGCCAGCAGTTTCACAGGGGTTTACGGCTACACCTTC	many	13	TRBD1	TRBV6-2/TRBV6-3	TRBJ1-2
CASSYSTGELFF	TGTGCCAGCAGTTACAGTACCGGGGAGCTGTTTTTT	many	12	.	TRBV6-2/TRBV6-3	TRBJ2-2